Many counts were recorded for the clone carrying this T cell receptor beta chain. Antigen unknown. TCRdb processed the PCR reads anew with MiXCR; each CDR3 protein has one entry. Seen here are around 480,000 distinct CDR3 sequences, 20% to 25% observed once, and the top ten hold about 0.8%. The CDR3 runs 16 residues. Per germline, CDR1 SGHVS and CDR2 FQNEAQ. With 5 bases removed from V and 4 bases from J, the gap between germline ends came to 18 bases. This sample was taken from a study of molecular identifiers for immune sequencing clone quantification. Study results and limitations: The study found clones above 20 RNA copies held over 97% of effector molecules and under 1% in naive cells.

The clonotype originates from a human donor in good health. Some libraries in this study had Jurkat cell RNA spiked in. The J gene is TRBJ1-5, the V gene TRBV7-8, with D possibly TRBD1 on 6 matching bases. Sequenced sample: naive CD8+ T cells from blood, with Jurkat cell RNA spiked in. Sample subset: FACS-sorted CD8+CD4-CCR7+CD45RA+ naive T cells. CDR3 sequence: CASSRTKTGINQPQHF. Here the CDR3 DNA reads TGTGCCAGCAGCCGAACTAAAACAGGGATTAATCAGCCCCAGCATTTT.